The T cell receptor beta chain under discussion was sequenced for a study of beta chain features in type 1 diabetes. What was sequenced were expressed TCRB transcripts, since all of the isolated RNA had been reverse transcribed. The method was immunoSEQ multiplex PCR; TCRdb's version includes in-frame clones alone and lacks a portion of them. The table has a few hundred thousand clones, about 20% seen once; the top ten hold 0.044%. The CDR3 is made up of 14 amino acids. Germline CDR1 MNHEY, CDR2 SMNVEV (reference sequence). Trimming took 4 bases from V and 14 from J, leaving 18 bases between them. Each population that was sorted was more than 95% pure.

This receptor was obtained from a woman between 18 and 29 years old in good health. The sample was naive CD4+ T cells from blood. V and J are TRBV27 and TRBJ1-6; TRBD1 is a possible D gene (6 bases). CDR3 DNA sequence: TGTGCCAGCAGTTCCCAGGGGCGGATTCAAACCCTCCACTTT. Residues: CASSSQGRIQTLHF.